This T cell receptor (beta chain) originates from a study of T-cell memory formation after mild COVID-19. The authors produced TCR alpha and TCR beta cDNA libraries with sample barcodes and UMIs by 5'RACE using constant-segment primers. TCRdb processed the 5' RACE reads anew with MiXCR; each CDR3 protein has one entry. The profile shows 390,000 or so distinct CDR3 sequences, about 16% of them singletons. As regards this clonotype: Its antigen is still unknown.

The study's findings and limits: CD4+ bias marked clones expanding day 15 to 37, unlike balanced contracting clones. Researchers found some responding clones in pre-infection memory, a sign that cross-reactive memory joined.

This clonotype was obtained from a man aged 18 to 29 who had mild COVID-19 (a few samples of this study predate the infection). Cell type and time point are not known. The sample comprised PBMCs or a T cell subset sorted from them (not recorded which).

The CDR3 bases are TGTGCCAGCTCACCTCGATCCCCGGGACAGACGCTACAAGAGACCCAGTACTTC. Amino acid sequence: CASSPRSPGQTLQETQYF. V and J are TRBV18 and TRBJ2-5, with TRBD1 matching 7 bases. This CDR3 has 18 residues. Germline V lookup: CDR1 KGHSH, CDR2 LQKENI. The V gene end was trimmed by 3 bases and the J gene end by 2 bases; junction bases not matched to a gene: 15.